This is a list of T cell receptor beta chains from one sample in a study of post-analysis software for immune sequencing data. One entry per CDR3 protein, called by TCRdb with MiXCR from the PCR reads. The repertoire has approximately 690,000 distinct CDR3 sequences, roughly three fifths of them found once; the top ten carry approximately 10%. Sequencing input: blood. The receptor source for this set is a girl aged 2-10 years with multiple sclerosis. Each CDR3 is given with its conserved first and last residue. Each record gives: J gene, V gene, clone size, CDR3 protein. Clone sizes are given selectively: once, few, many, or a class where the clone is expanded.

TRBJ1-1	TRBV7-9	few	CATIGPGTEAFF
-	TRBV6-2/TRBV6-3	-	CASSDDRFYEQYF
TRBJ1-1	TRBV29-1	-	CSVNVRDTNTEAFF
TRBJ2-1	TRBV7-3	few	CASSLGPRNEQFF
TRBJ2-3	TRBV7-2	few	CASSSWDRGSDTQYF
TRBJ2-1	TRBV29-1	few	CSVEKLTNNEQFF
TRBJ2-1	TRBV12-3/TRBV12-4	-	CASSEEVGKRVNEQFF
TRBJ1-5	TRBV7-9	-	CASSGGTGLLQPQHF
TRBJ1-1	TRBV7-9	once	CASSFAGVTTEAFF
TRBJ2-3	TRBV4-1	once	CASSGGVTVDTQYF
TRBJ2-1	TRBV11-1	-	CASSLAGLAGGPAEQFF
TRBJ2-1	TRBV19	few	CASNGDPVSYNEQFF
TRBJ2-1	TRBV2	-	CASSRLAGGSGDEQFF
TRBJ2-5	TRBV20-1	-	CSANGDGGATQYF
TRBJ2-1	TRBV4-2	few	CASSPRLAGDYNEQFF
TRBJ2-3	TRBV2	-	CASRRSGGPTDTQYF
TRBJ2-7	TRBV12-3/TRBV12-4	-	CASSQPRDRPSYEQYF
TRBJ2-7	TRBV20-1	-	CSVETGVYEQYF